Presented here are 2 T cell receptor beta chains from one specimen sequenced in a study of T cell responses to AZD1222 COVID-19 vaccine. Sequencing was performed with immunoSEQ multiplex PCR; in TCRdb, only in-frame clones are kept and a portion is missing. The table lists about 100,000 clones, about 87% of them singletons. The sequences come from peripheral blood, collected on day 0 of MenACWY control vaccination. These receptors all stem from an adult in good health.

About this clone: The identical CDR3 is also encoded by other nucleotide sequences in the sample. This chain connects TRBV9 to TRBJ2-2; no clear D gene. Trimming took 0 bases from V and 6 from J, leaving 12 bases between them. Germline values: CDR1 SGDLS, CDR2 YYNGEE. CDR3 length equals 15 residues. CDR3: CASSVDGRGAGELFF. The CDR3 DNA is TGTGCCAGCAGCGTAGATGGGCGAGGTGCCGGGGAGCTGTTTTTT.

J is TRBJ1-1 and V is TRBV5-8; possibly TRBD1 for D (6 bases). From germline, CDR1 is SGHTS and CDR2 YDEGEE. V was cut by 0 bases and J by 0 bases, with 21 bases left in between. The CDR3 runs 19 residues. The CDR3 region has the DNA TGTGCCAGCAGCTTGGTGATCCGGGGGCAGTTGGAAATGAACACTGAAGCTTTCTTT. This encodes CASSLVIRGQLEMNTEAFF. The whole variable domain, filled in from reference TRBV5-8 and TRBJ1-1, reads EAGVTQSPTHLIKTRGQQATLRCSPISGHTSVYWYQQALGLGLQFLLWYDEGEERNRGNFPPRFSGRQFPNYSSELNVNALELEDSALYLCASSLVIRGQLEMNTEAFFGQGTRLTVV.